This is a list of T cell receptor beta chains from one sample in a study of T cell responses to AZD1222 COVID-19 vaccine. Only in-frame clones appear in the TCRdb table, and some are missing; sequencing was by immunoSEQ multiplex PCR. Here the sample spans 120,000 or so clones, about nine tenths being singletons. The sample was peripheral blood, taken on day 0 of AZD1222 vaccination. All receptors come from an adult in good health. The CDR3 runs from the conserved cysteine through the conserved F or W. The order of the fields is D gene, clone size, J gene, V gene, CDR3 DNA, CDR3 protein. A D gene is named only where the DNA matches it firmly. Not all rows give a size; the values are once, few, many and, for expanded clones, a class.

TRBD1 | - | TRBJ2-7 | TRBV13 | TGTGCCAGCAGCTCCCGGGACAGGGACCCATACGAGCAGTACTTC | CASSSRDRDPYEQYF
- | - | TRBJ1-5 | TRBV10-2 | TGCGCCAGCAGCGCAGGGTTTGGGCAGCCCCAGCATTTT | CASSAGFGQPQHF
- | - | TRBJ1-5 | TRBV29-1 | TGCAGCGTTGCGCAGGTGGATCAGCCCCAGCATTTT | CSVAQVDQPQHF
- | - | TRBJ2-5 | TRBV7-9 | TGTGCCAGCAGCTTCCCCACGGTCCCCAGGACCCAGTACTTC | CASSFPTVPRTQYF
- | - | TRBJ2-5 | TRBV12-3/TRBV12-4 | TGTGCCAGCAGGGTACTAGGGGCAGAGACCCAGTACTTC | CASRVLGAETQYF
- | - | TRBJ1-2 | TRBV5-1 | TGCGCCAGCAGTCGGGAATATGATGGCTACACCTTC | CASSREYDGYTF
- | - | TRBJ1-6 | TRBV28 | TGTGCCAGCAGAGGGGGAATTGATAATTCACCCCTCCACTTT | CASRGGIDNSPLHF
TRBD1 | - | TRBJ1-1 | TRBV6-5 | TGTGCCAGCAGTTACTCGTCAGGGGGGCTGAACACTGAAGCTTTCTTT | CASSYSSGGLNTEAFF
- | - | TRBJ2-5 | TRBV20-1 | TGCAGTGCTAGTAGCACCTCGCCGGTGGTTTGGGAAACCCAGTACTTC | CSASSTSPVVWETQYF
- | - | TRBJ2-3 | TRBV24-1 | TGTGCCACCAGTGCTCCCCCGGGAAGGGGATTCACAGATACGCAGTATTTT | CATSAPPGRGFTDTQYF
- | - | TRBJ1-2 | TRBV7-9 | TGTGCCAGCACGCAGGGGAATGGCTACACCTTC | CASTQGNGYTF
TRBD1 | - | TRBJ2-6 | TRBV5-6 | TGTGCCAGCAGCATCGACAGGGCGGTTGGGGCCAACGTCCTGACTTTC | CASSIDRAVGANVLTF
TRBD1 | - | TRBJ1-2 | TRBV6-4 | TGTGCCAGCAGTGAAGCGACAGGGGGCCGGCATGGCTACACCTTC | CASSEATGGRHGYTF
- | few | TRBJ2-1 | TRBV29-1 | TGCAGCGTTGAAGATACGGTACCAAACAATGAGCAGTTCTTC | CSVEDTVPNNEQFF
- | - | TRBJ1-1 | TRBV28 | TGTGCCAGCAGCCTCCTAGGGGTTGGCACTGAAGCTTTCTTT | CASSLLGVGTEAFF
- | - | TRBJ2-2 | TRBV25-1 | TGTGCCAGCAGTGGAAACCTGGACTCCCTTCGCACCGGGGAGCTGTTTTTT | CASSGNLDSLRTGELFF
TRBD1 | - | TRBJ1-5 | TRBV19 | TGTGCCAGTAACGACAGGGGGCGTCAGCCCCAGCATTTT | CASNDRGRQPQHF
TRBD1 | - | TRBJ2-2 | TRBV7-9 | TGTGCCAGCAGTCCCGGGACAGGGAACACCGGGGAGCTGTTTTTT | CASSPGTGNTGELFF
- | - | TRBJ1-1 | TRBV11-2 | TGTGCCAGCAGCTTAGATACGAACACTGAAGCTTTCTTT | CASSLDTNTEAFF
- | - | TRBJ1-2 | TRBV19 | TGTGCCAGTAGTCCCCGGGACTATGGCTACACCTTC | CASSPRDYGYTF
- | once | TRBJ2-7 | TRBV28 | TGTGCCAGCAGTTTGGACGGTTCCTACGAGCAGTACTTC | CASSLDGSYEQYF
- | - | TRBJ1-1 | TRBV11-2 | TGTGCCAGCAGCAGGAGGGAGGGCACTGAAGCTTTCTTT | CASSRREGTEAFF
- | - | TRBJ1-1 | TRBV11-2 | TGTGCCAGCAGCCCACAGGTACAGAACACTGAAGCTTTCTTT | CASSPQVQNTEAFF
TRBD1 | - | TRBJ2-3 | TRBV18 | TGTGCCAGCTCGCACGCGACAGGGAGCGCGGGAGATACGCAGTATTTT | CASSHATGSAGDTQYF
- | few | TRBJ2-6 | TRBV4-3 | TGCGCCCCCCGCCCCCCGGGAGCCTCTGGGGCCAACGTCCTGACTTTC | CAPRPPGASGANVLTF
TRBD1 | few | TRBJ2-2 | TRBV6-4 | TGTGCCAGCAGTGACACCCGGGACAGAGACACCGGGGAGCTGTTTTTT | CASSDTRDRDTGELFF
TRBD2 | - | TRBJ2-3 | TRBV10-2 | TGCGCCAGCAGTGATCCGGCTAGCGGGGGGGGAGATACGCAGTATTTT | CASSDPASGGGDTQYF
TRBD1 | - | TRBJ1-4 | TRBV7-2 | TGTGCCAGCAGCTCACAGGGGGCGAAGACTAATGAAAAACTGTTTTTT | CASSSQGAKTNEKLFF
- | - | TRBJ2-3 | TRBV28 | TGTGCCAGCTCTGACGGAGCATCCTTTCTCACAGATACGCAGTATTTT | CASSDGASFLTDTQYF
- | - | TRBJ1-1 | TRBV5-1 | TGCGCCAGCAGCTCCTCCGGTCAGAGGACTGAAGCTTTCTTT | CASSSSGQRTEAFF
- | - | TRBJ1-5 | TRBV6-6 | TGTGCCAGCAGTTACCCGGGGGGTCAGCCCCAGCATTTT | CASSYPGGQPQHF
TRBD2 | - | TRBJ2-3 | TRBV5-4 | TGTGCCAGCAGCGGAAGCGGGGGTAACACAGATACGCAGTATTTT | CASSGSGGNTDTQYF
- | - | TRBJ2-1 | TRBV7-9 | TGTGCCAGCAGCGAAGGGGTCGGGGAGCAGTTCTTC | CASSEGVGEQFF
TRBD1 | - | TRBJ2-7 | TRBV6-5 | TGTGCCAGCAGTTACTCGGGACAGGGTAGTTGGGAGCAGTACTTC | CASSYSGQGSWEQYF
TRBD2 | once | TRBJ2-1 | TRBV11-2 | TGTGCCAGCAGGAACTACCTAGCGGGGGGGAACAATGAGCAGTTCTTC | CASRNYLAGGNNEQFF
TRBD1 | once | TRBJ1-3 | TRBV12-3/TRBV12-4 | TGTGCCAGCAGTACAGGGGGTAGAAACACCATATATTTT | CASSTGGRNTIYF
TRBD1 | - | TRBJ2-7 | TRBV6-1 | TGTGCCAGCAGTGACCGGGACAGGGTGTACGAGCAGTACTTC | CASSDRDRVYEQYF
TRBD1 | - | TRBJ1-3 | TRBV29-1 | TGCAGCGTTGTCGGGACAGGGACTGGAAACACCATATATTTT | CSVVGTGTGNTIYF
TRBD1 | few | TRBJ2-2 | TRBV10-1 | TGCGCCAGCAGTGGGACAGGGCTCGGGGAGCTGTTTTTT | CASSGTGLGELFF
TRBD1 | few | TRBJ1-1 | TRBV19 | TGTGCCAGTAGTTCCCGTGACAGGGTTGCTTTCTTT | CASSSRDRVAFF
- | - | TRBJ1-2 | TRBV7-2 | TGTGCCAGCAGCATACAGGGTTATGGCTACACCTTC | CASSIQGYGYTF
- | - | TRBJ2-7 | TRBV29-1 | TGCAGCGTTGTTAGGGCCTACGAGCAGTACTTC | CSVVRAYEQYF
- | - | TRBJ2-3 | TRBV5-6 | TGTGCCAGCAGCGTCCGGGACATAGTCGATACGCAGTATTTT | CASSVRDIVDTQYF
- | once | TRBJ2-1 | TRBV6-5 | TGTGCCAGCAGTACGAGCTCCTACAATGAGCAGTTCTTC | CASSTSSYNEQFF
- | - | TRBJ1-5 | TRBV12-3/TRBV12-4 | TGTGCCAGCAACGAGATGGCCGGGCAGCCCCAGCATTTT | CASNEMAGQPQHF
- | - | TRBJ1-2 | TRBV19 | TGTGCCAGTAGTGGGACACGGAAAGGGGATGGCTACACCTTC | CASSGTRKGDGYTF